Following are 20 T cell receptor beta chains from one sample sequenced in a study of blood T cells in healthy people across ages. PCR was performed a second time for about 7 to 12 cycles using a sample-barcoded 5' primer and a J-beta primer mix. One entry per CDR3 protein, called by TCRdb with MiXCR from the 5' RACE reads. The table records about 1.6 million distinct CDR3 sequences, 30% to 40% of them present only once. The sequenced sample consisted of blood. The receptor set was obtained from a woman in her twenties or thirties in good health.

This clonotype was found many times. The CDR3 DNA reads as TGTGCCAGCAGTTTACTGGGCCCCTACAATGAGCAGTTCTTC. This translates into CASSLLGPYNEQFF. The genes are TRBV7-6 and TRBJ2-1; D call uncertain. Trimming removed 6 bases from V and 2 bases from J, with 11 bases in between. CDR1 and CDR2 (germline): SGHVS, FNYEAQ. This CDR3 is built from 14 residues. The full variable domain, rest sourced from reference TRBV7-6 and TRBJ2-1, is GAGVSQSPRYKVTKRGQDVALRCDPISGHVSLYWYRQALGQGPEFLTYFNYEAQQDKSGLPNDRFSAERPEGSISTLTIQRTEQRDSAMYRCASSLLGPYNEQFFGPGTRLTVL.

The rearrangement links TRBV20-1 to TRBJ1-6; TRBD1 matches 9 bases. The CDR3 is made up of 15 amino acids. V gave up 3 bases and J gave up 6 bases; unmatched junction bases: 6. Per the germline V gene, CDR1 is DFQATT and CDR2 is SNEGSKA (reference sequence). CDR3 nucleotides: TGCAGTGCTAGGCGTCCGGGACAGGGTAATTCACCCCTCCACTTT. The encoded protein is CSARRPGQGNSPLHF.

The chain links TRBV27 to TRBJ2-7; 10 bases align to TRBD1. This CDR3 comprises 15 residues. CDR1 is MNHEY, CDR2 SMNVEV, per germline (reference sequence). V shed 8 bases, J shed 4 bases, and the junction held 11 bases outside the gene matches. This CDR3 is CASHDWTGGVYEQYF. In DNA, the CDR3 is TGTGCCAGCCACGACTGGACAGGGGGAGTTTACGAGCAGTACTTC.

CDR3 DNA: TGCAGTGCTAGAGATGGTAGTGGGAAACTGAACACTGAAGCTTTCTTT. Translated, it gives CSARDGSGKLNTEAFF. The chain couples TRBV20-1 to TRBJ1-1; no clear D. The CDR3 sequence is 16 residues long. Germline CDR1 reads DFQATT; CDR2 reads SNEGSKA (reference sequence). V was shortened by 0 bases and J by 0 bases, with 14 bases between the two germline ends.

The V and J genes are TRBV20-1 and TRBJ2-7; possibly TRBD2 for D (6 bases). Germline V gene data show CDR1 as DFQATT and CDR2 as SNEGSKA (reference sequence). The CDR3 runs to 16 residues. The V end was cut by 0 bases, the J end by 1 base, with 16 bases between. For the CDR3, the DNA is TGCAGTGCTAGAGATTACGGGGGACCGCAGTCCTACGAGCAGTACTTC. Translated: CSARDYGGPQSYEQYF.

In this sample, this clonotype turned up many times. The gene calls are TRBV10-3 and TRBJ2-5; no clear D gene. The germline V gene has CDR1 ENHRY and CDR2 SYGVKD. V lost 2 bases, J lost 1 base, and 5 bases lay in between. The CDR3 has 13 residues. The CDR3: CAISEGFQETQYF. The CDR3 region has the DNA TGTGCCATCAGTGAGGGATTCCAAGAGACCCAGTACTTC.

This clonotype was picked up a small number of times. The genes are TRBV20-1 and TRBJ1-4; 7 bases agree with TRBD1. This CDR3 contains 15 residues. Trimming took 0 bases from V and 5 from J; bases not matched to a gene: 6. Germline V gene lookup returns CDR1 DFQATT and CDR2 SNEGSKA (reference sequence). CDR3 coding DNA: TGCAGTGCTAGAGATCCCCAGGGACAGAATGAAAAACTGTTTTTT. Protein: CSARDPQGQNEKLFF.

This clonotype has only a few counts. The chain carries TRBV6-2 or TRBV6-3 and TRBJ2-1, with no clear D. Trimming left V 2 bases short and J 5 bases short, with 13 bases between. Germline CDR1 and CDR2: MNHEY and SVGEGT. This CDR3 region has 15 residues. The CDR3 nucleotides are TGTGCCAGCAGTTACGACTCCTCTCCGCACAATGAGCAGTTCTTC. It encodes CASSYDSSPHNEQFF.

The genes are TRBV20-1 and TRBJ1-2; a weak D match, TRBD1 (5 bases). Germline loops: CDR1 DFQATT, CDR2 SNEGSKA (reference sequence). This CDR3 region has 15 residues. Trimming took off 3 bases at V and 4 bases at J, with 18 bases between the two ends. The CDR3 coding sequence is TGCAGTGCTAGTGACCCCAGGGTAGTCTTCTATGGCTACACCTTC. Residues: CSASDPRVVFYGYTF.

This clonotype was counted between two and nine times. This chain connects TRBV5-1 to TRBJ2-1; D not resolved. V was shortened by 3 bases and J by 7 bases, with 17 bases between the two germline ends. CDR3 size: 15 residues. The V gene's germline CDR1 is SGHRS and CDR2 YFSETQ. CDR3 amino acids: CASSSTFNPGNEQFF. DNA of the CDR3: TGCGCCAGCAGCTCGACCTTCAACCCCGGGAATGAGCAGTTCTTC.

The rearrangement uses TRBV7-3 and TRBJ1-1; weak D call: TRBD1 (6 bases). Trimming took off 1 base at V and 4 bases at J, with 10 bases between the two ends. The V gene's germline CDR1 is SGHTA and CDR2 FQGTGA. CDR3 length equals 14 residues. CDR3 loop: CASSLNQGTTEAFF. Here the CDR3 DNA reads TGTGCCAGCAGCTTAAACCAGGGGACCACTGAAGCTTTCTTT.

This clonotype turned up a few times. The rearrangement uses TRBV7-3 and TRBJ2-1; 7 positions match TRBD2. This CDR3 has 18 amino acids. CDR1 is SGHTA and CDR2 is FQGTGA in the germline V gene. J lost 4 bases, V lost 1 base, and 13 bases had no gene match. CDR3 in amino acids: CASSLSGASGPQYNEQFF. CDR3 bases: TGTGCCAGCAGCTTAAGCGGGGCTAGCGGTCCGCAGTACAATGAGCAGTTCTTC.

V usage is TRBV20-1 and J usage is TRBJ2-5, with 7 bases fitting TRBD1. The ends lost 2 bases at V and 3 bases at J; junction bases unmatched: 9. The CDR3 is made up of 15 amino acids. CDR1 is DFQATT, CDR2 SNEGSKA, per germline (reference sequence). The chain's CDR3 is CSARLTGKEEETQYF. The CDR3 DNA sequence: TGCAGTGCTAGATTGACAGGGAAAGAAGAAGAGACCCAGTACTTC.

The rearrangement joins TRBV12-3 or TRBV12-4 to TRBJ1-4; D not certain. This CDR3 is built from 14 residues. V was pared by 0 bases and J by 8 bases, with 10 bases between. CDR3 region: CASSLAVRGEKLFF. Here the CDR3 DNA reads TGTGCCAGCAGTTTAGCCGTCCGGGGAGAAAAACTGTTTTTT.

This chain joins TRBV9 and TRBJ2-6; 8 nucleotides agree with TRBD1. Germline CDR1 and CDR2: SGDLS and YYNGEE. Losses at the gene ends were 4 bases for V and 2 bases for J; bases not matched to a gene: 8. This CDR3 contains 17 residues. CDR3 nucleotide sequence: TGTGCCAGCAGCTCCGGACAGGGCAATACTGGGGCCAACGTCCTGACTTTC. Protein: CASSSGQGNTGANVLTF.

As concerns this clonotype: The junction shows a germline mismatch at one end, possibly a read error. The chain links TRBV4-2 to TRBJ2-1; D may be TRBD1 or TRBD2 (5 bases each). The CDR3 length is 14 residues. Germline CDR1 reads LGHNA; CDR2 reads YNFKEQ. The CDR3 sequence: CAGSQRNRRDEQFF. CDR3 coding DNA: TGTGCCGGCAGCCAAAGAAACAGGCGGGATGAGCAGTTCTTC.

V usage is TRBV5-6 and J usage is TRBJ2-1; D unclear. V was pared by 6 bases and J by 0 bases, with 10 bases between. In germline, CDR1 is SGHDT, CDR2 YYEEEE. This CDR3 has 14 residues. The CDR3 sequence: CASKDWSSYNEQFF. The DNA of the CDR3 is TGTGCCAGCAAAGACTGGAGCTCCTACAATGAGCAGTTCTTC.

The sample holds a few counts of this clonotype. The chain couples TRBV28 to TRBJ1-5; D gene ambiguous. The ends were cut back, 3 bases at V and 9 bases at J, with 15 bases in the middle. Per the germline V gene, CDR1 is MDHEN and CDR2 is SYDVKM. This CDR3 has 14 residues. CDR3 bases: TGTGCCAGCAGTTTTCGGTACGGTGCAGTGCCCCAGCATTTT. This codes for CASSFRYGAVPQHF.

This clonotype was seen just once. The germline gene is not matched at one end of the junction; a read error may be the cause. This sequence joins TRBV7-9 and TRBJ2-3; TRBD2 is a possible D gene (5 bases). Germline V gene lookup returns CDR1 SEHNR and CDR2 FQNEAQ (reference sequence). The CDR3 covers 16 residues. CDR3 sequence reads: CASSLYGLDSTDTRYF. DNA of the CDR3: TGTGCCAGCAGCCTATACGGACTGGATAGCACAGATACGCGGTATTTT.

The chain combines TRBV5-5 with TRBJ2-7; perhaps TRBD1 as D (5 bases). Deletions cut 3 bases from V and 2 bases from J, with 21 bases between. CDR1 SGHKS and CDR2 YYEKEE come from the germline V gene (reference sequence). This CDR3 region has 17 residues. The CDR3 DNA reads TGTGCCAGCAGCTGGACCAGATTGGGCAGGGCTACCTACGAGCAGTACTTC. This translates into CASSWTRLGRATYEQYF.